A single sample is the source of the 10 T cell receptor beta chains below, sequenced in a study of beta chain features in type 1 diabetes. Since all of the isolated RNA was reverse transcribed, expressed TCRB transcripts were what got sequenced. Libraries were prepared by immunoSEQ multiplex PCR; TCRdb keeps only in-frame clonotypes and omits some of them. This repertoire shows 100,000 to 150,000 clones, approximately 16% found once; its top ten account for roughly 2.5%. Their cognate antigens are unknown. General observations from the study: TCRB CDR3s were moderately but significantly shorter in Type 1 diabetes patients in all four CD4+ subsets.

Sequenced: central memory CD4+ T cells from blood. These receptors came from a man aged 25 to 40 with type 1 diabetes.

This clone was counted many times. The chain recombines TRBV9 with TRBJ1-3; D is unresolved. The CDR3 has 15 residues. CDR1 is SGDLS and CDR2 is YYNGEE in the germline V gene. Trimming left V 7 bases short and J 1 base short, with 15 bases between. The CDR3 DNA reads as TGTGCCAGCGGACTTCAATCGACATCTGGAAACACCATATATTTT. It encodes CASGLQSTSGNTIYF. The full variable domain, rest sourced from reference TRBV9 and TRBJ1-3, is DSGVTQTPKHLITATGQRVTLRCSPRSGDLSVYWYQQSLDQGLQFLIQYYNGEERAKGNILERFSAQQFPDLHSELNLSSLELGDSALYFCASGLQSTSGNTIYFGEGSWLTVV.

J is TRBJ2-2 and V is TRBV14, with D hard to call. Germline values: CDR1 SGHDN, CDR2 FVKESK. The germline V and J ends were trimmed by 0 bases and 5 bases, with 1 base remaining between them. The CDR3 sequence is 12 residues long. The CDR3: CASSQETGELFF. In DNA, the CDR3 is TGTGCCAGCAGCCAAGAGACCGGGGAGCTGTTTTTT.

V and J are TRBV4-3 and TRBJ2-7, with D perhaps matching TRBD1 (6 bases). V lost 1 base and J lost 2, with 15 bases in between. This CDR3 contains 16 residues. Germline V CDR1 and CDR2: LGHNA, YSLEER. CDR3 sequence reads: CASSQVTGPTPYEQYF. The CDR3 nucleotides are TGCGCCAGCAGCCAAGTTACAGGGCCAACACCCTACGAGCAGTACTTC.

In its sample, this clone was seen once. V gene TRBV6-1 combines with J gene TRBJ1-6; a possible D gene is TRBD1 (5 bases). The CDR3 has 15 residues. The ends were cut back, 2 bases at V and 7 bases at J, with 12 bases in the middle. Germline CDR1 is MNHNS and CDR2 is SASEGT. The CDR3 DNA reads as TGTGCCAGCAGTGAACTCAGGGTGGGGAATTCACCCCTCCACTTT. Translating gives CASSELRVGNSPLHF.

This clone has more than one count but fewer than ten. This chain joins TRBV7-9 and TRBJ1-2; D is perhaps TRBD1 (5 bases). Deletions cut 5 bases from V and 6 bases from J, with 13 bases between. The germline CDR1 and CDR2 sequences are SEHNR and FQNEAQ (reference sequence). The CDR3 has 13 amino acids. CDR3 amino acids: CASSLSRVNGYTF. The CDR3 DNA sequence: TGTGCCAGCAGCCTAAGCAGGGTGAATGGCTACACCTTC.

This chain links TRBV18 with TRBJ2-1; 8 bases line up with TRBD1. V was pared by 4 bases and J by 5 bases, with 7 bases of the junction left unmatched. Germline V gene data show CDR1 as KGHSH and CDR2 as LQKENI. The CDR3 contains 15 residues. The CDR3 nucleotides read TGTGCCAGCTCACTTTCCCAGGGGGCGGACAATGAGCAGTTCTTC. Encoded protein: CASSLSQGADNEQFF.

At least ten counts were recorded for this clone. The rearrangement joins TRBV7-9 to TRBJ2-1, with 12 bases that match TRBD2. The CDR3 loop spans 18 amino acids. V was clipped by 2 bases and J by 5 bases; unmatched bases: 10. Germline V gene data show CDR1 as SEHNR and CDR2 as FQNEAQ (reference sequence). CDR3 residues: CASSLPYRLAGVHNEQFF. In nucleotides, the CDR3 is TGTGCCAGCAGCTTACCGTACAGACTAGCGGGGGTCCACAATGAGCAGTTCTTC.

J is TRBJ1-6 and V is TRBV5-6; D possibly corresponds to TRBD1 (6 bases). V lost 4 bases and J 10 bases, leaving 12 bases between the germline ends. The germline V gene has CDR1 SGHDT and CDR2 YYEEEE. CDR3 size: 13 residues. CDR3 residues: CASSQGYGSPLHF. CDR3 bases: TGTGCCAGCAGCCAGGGGTATGGGTCACCCCTCCACTTT.

This clone has just a few counts. This chain links TRBV7-2 with TRBJ2-7, with 9 bases lining up with TRBD2. This CDR3 contains 14 residues. The germline V gene encodes CDR1 SGHTA and CDR2 FQGNSA. The trim removed 1 base at V and 6 bases at J, leaving 4 bases unmatched. CDR3 nucleotide sequence: TGTGCCAGCAGCTTAGTGGCTAGCGGGGCCGAGCAGTACTTC. It codes for CASSLVASGAEQYF.

In nucleotides, the CDR3 is TGTGCCTGGAGCCGATGGCCCGCCCGGGACAGTGGAAACACCATATATTTT. Protein product: CAWSRWPARDSGNTIYF. The gene calls are TRBV30 and TRBJ1-3; 7 bases are a match to TRBD1. The V gene end was trimmed by 3 bases and the J gene end by 3 bases; junction bases not matched to a gene: 14. Germline values: CDR1 GTSNPN, CDR2 SVGIG (reference sequence). This CDR3 region has 17 residues.